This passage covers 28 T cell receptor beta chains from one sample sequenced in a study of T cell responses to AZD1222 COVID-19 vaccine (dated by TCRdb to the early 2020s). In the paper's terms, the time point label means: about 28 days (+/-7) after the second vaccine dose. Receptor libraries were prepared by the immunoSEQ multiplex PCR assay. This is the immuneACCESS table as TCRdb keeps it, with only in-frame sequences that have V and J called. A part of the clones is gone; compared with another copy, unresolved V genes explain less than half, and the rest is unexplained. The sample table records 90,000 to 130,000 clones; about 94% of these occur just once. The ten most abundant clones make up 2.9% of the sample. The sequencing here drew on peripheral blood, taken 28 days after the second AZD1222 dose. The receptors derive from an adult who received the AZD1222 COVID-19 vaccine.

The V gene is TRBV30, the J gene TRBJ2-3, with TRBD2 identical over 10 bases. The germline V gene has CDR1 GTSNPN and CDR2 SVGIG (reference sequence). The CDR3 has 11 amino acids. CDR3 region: CSSGSSDTQYF. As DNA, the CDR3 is TGTTCTAGCGGGAGTTCAGATACGCAGTATTTT.

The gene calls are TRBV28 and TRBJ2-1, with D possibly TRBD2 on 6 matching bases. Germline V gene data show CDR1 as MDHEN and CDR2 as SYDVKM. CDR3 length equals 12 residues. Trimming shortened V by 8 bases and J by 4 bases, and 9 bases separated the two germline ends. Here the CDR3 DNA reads TGTGCCAGCTACGGGGGTTACAATGAGCAGTTCTTC. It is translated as CASYGGYNEQFF.

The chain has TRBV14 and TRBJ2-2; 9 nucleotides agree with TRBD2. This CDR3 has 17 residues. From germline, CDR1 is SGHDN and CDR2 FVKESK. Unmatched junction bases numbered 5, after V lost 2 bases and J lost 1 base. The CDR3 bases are TGTGCCAGCAGCCAAAGAGCGGGAGGCCTGAACACCGGGGAGCTGTTTTTT. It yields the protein CASSQRAGGLNTGELFF.

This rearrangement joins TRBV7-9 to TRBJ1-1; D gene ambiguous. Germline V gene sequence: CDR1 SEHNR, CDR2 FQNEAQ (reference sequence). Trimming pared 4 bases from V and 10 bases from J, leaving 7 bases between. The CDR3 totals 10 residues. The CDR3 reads CASSSQGAFF. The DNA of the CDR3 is TGTGCCAGCAGCTCCCAAGGAGCTTTCTTT.

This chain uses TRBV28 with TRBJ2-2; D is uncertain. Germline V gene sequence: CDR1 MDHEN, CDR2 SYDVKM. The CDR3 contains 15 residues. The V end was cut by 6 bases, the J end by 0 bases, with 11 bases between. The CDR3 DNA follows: TGTGCCAGCAGCCGGGCCCTAACGAACACCGGGGAGCTGTTTTTT. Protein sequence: CASSRALTNTGELFF.

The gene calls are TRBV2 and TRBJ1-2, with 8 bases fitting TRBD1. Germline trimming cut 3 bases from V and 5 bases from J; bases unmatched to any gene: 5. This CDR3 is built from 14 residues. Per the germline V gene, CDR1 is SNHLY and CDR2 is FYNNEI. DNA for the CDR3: TGTGCCAGCAGTGATGGACAGGGCAAGTATGGCTACACCTTC. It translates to CASSDGQGKYGYTF.

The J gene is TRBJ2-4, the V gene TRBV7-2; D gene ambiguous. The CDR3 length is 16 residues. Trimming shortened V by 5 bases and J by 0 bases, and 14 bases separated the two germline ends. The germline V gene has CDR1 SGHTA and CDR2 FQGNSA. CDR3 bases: TGTGCCAGCAGCCCCCCGATCGACTTAGCCAAAAACATTCAGTACTTC. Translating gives CASSPPIDLAKNIQYF.

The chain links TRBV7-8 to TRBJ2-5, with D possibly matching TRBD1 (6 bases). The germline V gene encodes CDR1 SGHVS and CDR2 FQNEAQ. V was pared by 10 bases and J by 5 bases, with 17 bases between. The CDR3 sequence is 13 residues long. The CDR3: CATAGVRRETQYF. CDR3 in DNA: TGTGCCACCGCAGGGGTGCGGCGGGAGACCCAGTACTTC.

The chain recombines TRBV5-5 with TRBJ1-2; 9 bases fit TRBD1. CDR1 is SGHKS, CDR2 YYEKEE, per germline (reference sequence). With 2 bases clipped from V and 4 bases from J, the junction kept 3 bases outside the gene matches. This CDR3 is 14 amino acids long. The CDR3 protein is CASSLQGAVYGYTF. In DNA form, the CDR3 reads TGTGCCAGCAGCTTACAGGGGGCTGTCTATGGCTACACCTTC. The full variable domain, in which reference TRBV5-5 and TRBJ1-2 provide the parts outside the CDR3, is DAGVTQSPTHLIKTRGQQVTLRCSPISGHKSVSWYQQVLGQGPQFIFQYYEKEERGRGNFPDRFSARQFPNYSSELNVNALLLGDSALYLCASSLQGAVYGYTFGSGTRLTVV.

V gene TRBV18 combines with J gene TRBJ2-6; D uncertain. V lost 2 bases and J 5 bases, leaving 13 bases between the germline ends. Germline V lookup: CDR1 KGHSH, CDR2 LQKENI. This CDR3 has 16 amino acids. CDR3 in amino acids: CASSPSIPQRANVLTF. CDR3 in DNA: TGTGCCAGCTCACCAAGTATACCGCAAAGGGCCAACGTCCTGACTTTC.

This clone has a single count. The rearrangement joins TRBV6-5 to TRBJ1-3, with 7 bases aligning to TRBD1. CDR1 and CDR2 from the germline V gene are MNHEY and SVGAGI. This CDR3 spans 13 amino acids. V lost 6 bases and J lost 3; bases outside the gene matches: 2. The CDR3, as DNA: TGTGCCAGCAGGACAGGGTTTGGAAACACCATATATTTT. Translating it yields CASRTGFGNTIYF.

CDR3 sequence: CASGLKASQDSPLHF. CDR3 DNA: TGTGCCTCAGGACTTAAGGCGTCTCAGGATTCACCCCTCCACTTT. The rearrangement links TRBV30 to TRBJ1-6; no clear D gene. V dropped 7 bases and J dropped 8 bases, with 21 bases sitting between them. Germline CDR1 reads GTSNPN; CDR2 reads SVGIG (reference sequence). This CDR3 is 15 amino acids long.

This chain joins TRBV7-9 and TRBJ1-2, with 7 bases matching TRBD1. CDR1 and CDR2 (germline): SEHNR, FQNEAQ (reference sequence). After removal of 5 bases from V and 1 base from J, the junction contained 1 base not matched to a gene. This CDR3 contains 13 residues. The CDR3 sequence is CASSGQDNYGYTF. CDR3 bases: TGTGCCAGCAGCGGACAGGATAACTATGGCTACACCTTC.

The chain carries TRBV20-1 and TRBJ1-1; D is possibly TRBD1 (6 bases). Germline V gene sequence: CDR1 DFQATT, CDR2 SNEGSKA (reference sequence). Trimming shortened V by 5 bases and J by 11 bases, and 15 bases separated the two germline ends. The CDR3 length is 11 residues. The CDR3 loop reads CSAHYGGRAFF. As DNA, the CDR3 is TGCAGTGCTCACTATGGGGGCAGGGCTTTCTTT.

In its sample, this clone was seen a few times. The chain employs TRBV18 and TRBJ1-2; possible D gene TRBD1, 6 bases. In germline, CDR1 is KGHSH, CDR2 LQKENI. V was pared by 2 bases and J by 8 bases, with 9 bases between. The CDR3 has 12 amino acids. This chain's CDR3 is CASSPRGDGYTF. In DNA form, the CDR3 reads TGTGCCAGCTCACCAAGGGGGGACGGCTACACCTTC.

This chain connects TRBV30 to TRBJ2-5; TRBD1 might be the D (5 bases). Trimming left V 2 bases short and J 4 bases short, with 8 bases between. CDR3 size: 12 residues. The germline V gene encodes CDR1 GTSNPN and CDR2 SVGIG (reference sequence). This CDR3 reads CAWSPTGETQYF. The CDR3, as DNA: TGTGCCTGGAGTCCAACAGGAGAGACCCAGTACTTC.

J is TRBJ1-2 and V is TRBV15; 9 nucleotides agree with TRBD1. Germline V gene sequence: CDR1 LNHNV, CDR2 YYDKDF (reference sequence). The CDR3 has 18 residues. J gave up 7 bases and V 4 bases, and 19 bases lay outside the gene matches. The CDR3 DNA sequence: TGTGCCACCAGCATAGCCGGACAGGGGCTTACATACACGGGTGGCTACACCTTC. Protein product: CATSIAGQGLTYTGGYTF.

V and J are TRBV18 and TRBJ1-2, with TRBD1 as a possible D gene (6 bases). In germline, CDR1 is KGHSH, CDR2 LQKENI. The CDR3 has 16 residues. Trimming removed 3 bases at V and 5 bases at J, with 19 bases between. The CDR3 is CASSPSTGMGGYGYTF. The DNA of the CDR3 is TGTGCCAGCTCACCTTCAACAGGGATGGGGGGATATGGCTACACCTTC.

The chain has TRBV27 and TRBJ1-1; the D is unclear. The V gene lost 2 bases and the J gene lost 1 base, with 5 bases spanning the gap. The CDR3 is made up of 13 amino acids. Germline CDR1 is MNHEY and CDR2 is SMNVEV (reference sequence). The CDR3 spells CASSLVRNTEAFF. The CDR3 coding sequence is TGTGCCAGCAGTTTAGTCAGGAACACTGAAGCTTTCTTT.

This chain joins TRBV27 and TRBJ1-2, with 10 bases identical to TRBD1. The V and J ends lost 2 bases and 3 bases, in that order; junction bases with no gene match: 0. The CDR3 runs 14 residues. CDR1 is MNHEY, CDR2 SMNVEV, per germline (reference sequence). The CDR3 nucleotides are TGTGCCAGCAGTTTAGGACAGGGGGACTATGGCTACACCTTC. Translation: CASSLGQGDYGYTF.

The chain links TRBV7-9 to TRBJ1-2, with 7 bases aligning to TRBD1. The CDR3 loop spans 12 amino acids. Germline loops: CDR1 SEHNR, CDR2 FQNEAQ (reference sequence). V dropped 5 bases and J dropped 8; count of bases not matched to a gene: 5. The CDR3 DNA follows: TGTGCCAGCAGCGAACAACAGGGGGGCTACACCTTC. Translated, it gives CASSEQQGGYTF.

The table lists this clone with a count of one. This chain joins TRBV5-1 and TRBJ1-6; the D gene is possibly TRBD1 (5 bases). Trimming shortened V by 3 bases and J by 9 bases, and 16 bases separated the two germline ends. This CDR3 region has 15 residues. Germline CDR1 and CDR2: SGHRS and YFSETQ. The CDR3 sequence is CASSWGEGRSSPLHF. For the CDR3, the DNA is TGCGCCAGCAGCTGGGGCGAGGGACGGAGTTCACCCCTCCACTTT. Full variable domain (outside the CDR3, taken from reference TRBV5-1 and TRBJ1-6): KAGVTQTPRYLIKTRGQQVTLSCSPISGHRSVSWYQQTPGQGLQFLFEYFSETQRNKGNFPGRFSGRQFSNSRSEMNVSTLELGDSALYLCASSWGEGRSSPLHFGNGTRLTVT.

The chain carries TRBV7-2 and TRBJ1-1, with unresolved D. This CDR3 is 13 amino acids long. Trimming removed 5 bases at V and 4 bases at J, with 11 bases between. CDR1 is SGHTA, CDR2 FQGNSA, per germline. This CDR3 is CASSVGPATEAFF. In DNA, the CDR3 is TGTGCCAGCAGCGTAGGGCCGGCCACTGAAGCTTTCTTT.

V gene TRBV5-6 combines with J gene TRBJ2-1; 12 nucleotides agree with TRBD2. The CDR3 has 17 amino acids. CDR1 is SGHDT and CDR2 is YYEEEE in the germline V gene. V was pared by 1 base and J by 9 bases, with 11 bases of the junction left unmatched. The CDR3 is CASSLFRQLAGGSEQFF. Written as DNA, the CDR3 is TGTGCCAGCAGCTTGTTTCGACAACTAGCGGGAGGAAGTGAGCAGTTCTTC.

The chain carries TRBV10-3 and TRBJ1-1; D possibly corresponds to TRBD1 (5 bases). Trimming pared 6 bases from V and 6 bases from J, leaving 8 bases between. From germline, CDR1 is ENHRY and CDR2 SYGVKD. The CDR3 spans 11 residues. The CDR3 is CAIRAGAEAFF. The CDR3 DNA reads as TGTGCCATCAGGGCGGGGGCTGAAGCTTTCTTT.

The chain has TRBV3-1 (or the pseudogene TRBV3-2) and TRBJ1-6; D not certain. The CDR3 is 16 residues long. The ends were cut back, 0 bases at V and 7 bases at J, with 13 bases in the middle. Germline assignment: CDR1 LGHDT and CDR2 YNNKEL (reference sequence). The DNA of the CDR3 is TGTGCCAGCAGCCAAGAGGGGAGTATTCGGAATTCACCCCTCCACTTT. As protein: CASSQEGSIRNSPLHF.

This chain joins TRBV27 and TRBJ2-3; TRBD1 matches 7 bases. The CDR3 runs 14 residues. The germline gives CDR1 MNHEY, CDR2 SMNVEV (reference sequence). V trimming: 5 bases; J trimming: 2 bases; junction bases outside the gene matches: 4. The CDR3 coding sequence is TGTGCCAGCAGTCCGGGACAGACCACAGATACGCAGTATTTT. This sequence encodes CASSPGQTTDTQYF.

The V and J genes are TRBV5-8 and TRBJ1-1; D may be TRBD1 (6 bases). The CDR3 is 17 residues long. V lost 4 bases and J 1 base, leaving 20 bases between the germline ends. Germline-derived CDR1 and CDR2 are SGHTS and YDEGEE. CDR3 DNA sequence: TGTGCCAGCAGCCATTCACCCTACTCAGGGGAGAACACTGAAGCTTTCTTT. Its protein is CASSHSPYSGENTEAFF.